These 4 T cell receptor beta chains share one sample of origin, sequenced in a study of T cell repertoires in cytomegalovirus infection. Each CDR3 protein is one row after TCRdb ran MiXCR on the reads. There are some 900,000 distinct CDR3 sequences in the sample; less than 35% occur only once, and 9.5% to 15% lies in the top ten. Their antigen targets remain unknown. The sequences come from cultured CD8+ T cells from PBMCs, collected from culture after CMV antigen stimulation. These receptors all stem from a human donor in good health (CMV status not recorded). Some clones in this sample may be carry-over from other donors' samples.

About this clonotype itself: Just one base apart from a much larger clone, this may be a read error. The chain carries TRBV7-6 and TRBJ2-2; a possible D gene is TRBD2 (5 bases). The germline CDR1 and CDR2 sequences are SGHVS and FNYEAQ. Trimming pared 2 bases from V and 5 bases from J, leaving 18 bases between. This CDR3 has 17 amino acids. This chain's CDR3 is CASSLNYEGPGTGELFF. CDR3 bases: TGTGCCAGCAGCTTAAATTACGAGGGCCCGGGAACCGGGGAGCTGTTTTTT.

This clonotype has more than one count but fewer than ten. V gene TRBV7-9 combines with J gene TRBJ2-3; 7 positions match TRBD2. The germline V gene encodes CDR1 SEHNR and CDR2 FQNEAQ (reference sequence). The CDR3 covers 14 residues. J gave up 2 bases and V 5 bases, and 4 bases lay outside the gene matches. The CDR3 loop is CASSMGLFTDTQYF. In DNA, the CDR3 is TGTGCCAGCAGCATGGGACTATTCACAGATACGCAGTATTTT.

Notes on this clonotype: One junction end does not reproduce the germline sequence, and a read error may be involved. The chain combines TRBV27 with TRBJ2-3; the D is unclear. CDR1 is MNHEY and CDR2 is SMNVEV in the germline V gene (reference sequence). CDR3 length: 15 amino acids. CDR3 residues: CASSADVKPGDKQYF. Written as DNA, the CDR3 is TGTGCCAGCAGTGCCGATGTAAAACCTGGAGATAAGCAGTATTTT.

The gene calls are TRBV27 and TRBJ2-1; D could derive from TRBD1 or TRBD2 (6 bases each). V was shortened by 4 bases and J by 9 bases, with 16 bases between the two germline ends. The germline V gene has CDR1 MNHEY and CDR2 SMNVEV (reference sequence). CDR3 length: 14 residues. The CDR3 region has the DNA TGTGCCAGCAGTTACGGGACTCCCAGGGGTGAGCAGTTCTTC. Protein: CASSYGTPRGEQFF.